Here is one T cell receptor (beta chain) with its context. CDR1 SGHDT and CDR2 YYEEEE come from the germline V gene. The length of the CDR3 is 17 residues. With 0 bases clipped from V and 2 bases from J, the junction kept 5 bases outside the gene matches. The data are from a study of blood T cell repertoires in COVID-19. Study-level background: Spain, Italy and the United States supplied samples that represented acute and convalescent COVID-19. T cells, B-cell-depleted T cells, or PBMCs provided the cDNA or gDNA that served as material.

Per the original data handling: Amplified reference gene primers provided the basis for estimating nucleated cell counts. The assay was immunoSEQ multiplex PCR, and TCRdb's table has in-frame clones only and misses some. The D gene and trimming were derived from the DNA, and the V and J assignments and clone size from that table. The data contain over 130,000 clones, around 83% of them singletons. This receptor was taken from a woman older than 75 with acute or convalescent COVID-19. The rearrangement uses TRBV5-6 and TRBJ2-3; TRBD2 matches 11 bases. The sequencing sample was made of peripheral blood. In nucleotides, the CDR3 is TGTGCCAGCAGCTTGGCGACTAGCGGGGACGCCACAGATACGCAGTATTTT. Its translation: CASSLATSGDATDTQYF.